The clone carrying this T cell receptor beta chain was recorded many times. Germline V gene lookup returns CDR1 SGHAT and CDR2 FQNNGV. This CDR3 comprises 14 residues. The V and J ends lost 6 bases and 2 bases respectively, with 13 bases between them. As to time point: newly diagnosed GD, antithyroid drugs for less than 3 months. There was RNA extracted from PBMCs, and the TCR library was made from it. Graves' disease diagnosis was established per American Thyroid Association guidelines. Arm-PCR of CDR3 regions and iRepertoire HTBI primers were used to build TCR beta libraries. TCRdb used MiXCR to reprocess the multiplex PCR reads, holding one entry per CDR3 protein. The sample contains approximately 400,000 distinct CDR3 sequences, about 15% of which appear only once. The entry originates in a study of regulatory T cells in long-lasting Graves disease. Study background: Antithyroid drugs had been taken by newly diagnosed Graves' patients for under 3 months.

The same data also went into a second study, on T cells in Graves' hyperthyroidism and ophthalmopathy. As that report states: Diagnosis of hyperthyroidism was new in patients aged 18 to 65, and its duration was under 2 months.

The chain couples TRBV11-2 to TRBJ1-1; no reliable D call. This receptor was taken from a woman aged 25 to 39 with Graves disease. The sequencing used peripheral blood mononuclear cells (PBMCs), collected at new diagnosis, from a patient treated with antithyroid drugs. The CDR3 loop reads CASSPLQRNTEAFF. CDR3 DNA: TGTGCCAGCAGTCCGCTCCAGCGAAACACTGAAGCTTTCTTT.